This T cell receptor (beta chain) was identified in a study of shared clonotypes between healthy human individuals. The CDR3 contains 16 residues. V lost 4 bases and J lost 0, with 14 bases in between. Germline-derived CDR1 and CDR2 are SEHNR and FQNEAQ (reference sequence). CD45RO-negative, CCR7-positively selected cells formed the naive CD8 fraction, excluding terminally differentiated effector memory CD45RA+ cells. The table came from immunoSEQ multiplex PCR; TCRdb's copy has only in-frame clones and leaves some out. The sample includes about 1.9 million clones, 93% of them seen just once. This TCR derives from a man between 18 and 29 years old in good health. Some clones in this sample may be carry-over from other donors' samples. The chain recombines TRBV7-9 with TRBJ2-3; D possibly corresponds to TRBD2 (5 bases). The sequencing input was naive CD8+ T cells from PBMCs. The CDR3 is CASSSRREPSTDTQYF. In nucleotides, the CDR3 is TGTGCCAGCAGCTCCCGACGGGAACCAAGCACAGATACGCAGTATTTT.